These 27 T cell receptor beta chains originate from one sample sequenced in a study of identical twins. From the 5' RACE reads, TCRdb called clonotypes with MiXCR, one entry per CDR3 protein. The data show hundreds of thousands of distinct CDR3 sequences, more than 6.5% seen once. This sample also appeared in a second study, on yellow fever vaccine responses in identical twins.

Sequencing input: memory (CD45RO+) T cells sorted from blood. The origin of the receptors is a young woman in good health.

This clonotype was observed a few times. The V gene is TRBV4-2, the J gene TRBJ1-4, with 7 bases matching TRBD1. This CDR3 has 15 amino acids. Per the germline V gene, CDR1 is LGHNA and CDR2 is YNFKEQ. The J segment lost 11 bases and the V segment lost 4 bases, leaving 13 bases of the junction unmatched. The CDR3 here is CASSRDPDTQGKLFF. Written as DNA, the CDR3 is TGTGCCAGCAGCCGAGATCCCGATACACAGGGGAAACTGTTTTTT.

In its sample, this clonotype was seen a few times. This chain uses TRBV6-1 with TRBJ1-1, with D possibly TRBD1 on 5 matching bases. The V gene lost 4 bases and the J gene lost 1 base, with 10 bases spanning the gap. The CDR3 has 14 residues. Germline CDR1 MNHNS, CDR2 SASEGT. As DNA, the CDR3 is TGTGCCAGCAGTGGCGCTACAGGGAACACTGAAGCTTTCTTT. This translates into CASSGATGNTEAFF.

This chain connects TRBV5-1 to TRBJ2-5; maybe TRBD1 (6 bases). CDR1 SGHRS and CDR2 YFSETQ come from the germline V gene. The CDR3 totals 14 residues. Trimming pared 1 base from V and 5 bases from J, leaving 12 bases between. CDR3 DNA: TGCGCCAGCAGCTTGATAGGGGGTAAGGAGACCCAGTACTTC. It codes for CASSLIGGKETQYF.

A few counts support this clonotype. The chain joins TRBV5-1 to TRBJ2-1; 9 nucleotides match TRBD2. This CDR3 region has 15 residues. V shed 2 bases and J 8 bases; nucleotides not matched to a gene: 8. CDR1 and CDR2 from the germline V gene are SGHRS and YFSETQ. CDR3 nucleotide sequence: TGCGCCAGCAGCTTTGCGGGGGGGCCTTTGGATGAGCAGTTCTTC. It encodes CASSFAGGPLDEQFF.

This clonotype was counted between two and nine times. The chain links TRBV10-1 to TRBJ2-7; 7 nucleotides agree with TRBD1. Germline assignment: CDR1 WNHNN and CDR2 SYGVQD (reference sequence). The CDR3 runs 15 residues. Trimming removed 5 bases from V and 0 bases from J; junction bases left unmatched: 7. CDR3 nucleotides: TGCGCCAGCAGTCGCCCGACAGGGCCCTCCTACGAGCAGTACTTC. It specifies CASSRPTGPSYEQYF.

In this sample, this clonotype turned up a few times. The chain uses TRBV28 and TRBJ1-1; D gene uncertain. Trimming took 5 bases from V and 1 from J, leaving 8 bases between them. The germline V gene encodes CDR1 MDHEN and CDR2 SYDVKM. This CDR3 contains 13 residues. The CDR3 DNA reads as TGTGCCAGCAGTGACGGAGGGAACACTGAAGCTTTCTTT. It codes for CASSDGGNTEAFF.

This clonotype was observed at least ten times. CDR3 DNA sequence: TGTGCCAGCAGCCAAGGATGGCCGGGACAGGGGGCCTACGAGCAGTACTTC. Protein sequence: CASSQGWPGQGAYEQYF. The rearrangement joins TRBV3-1 to TRBJ2-7; 11 positions agree with TRBD1. Unmatched junction bases numbered 7, after V lost 1 base and J lost 2 bases. From germline, CDR1 is LGHDT and CDR2 YNNKEL (reference sequence). The CDR3 runs 17 residues.

This clonotype was recorded many times. The chain carries TRBV6-5 and TRBJ2-1, with a weak D call TRBD2 (5 bases). Germline CDR1 is MNHEY and CDR2 is SVGAGI. The CDR3 length is 12 residues. Trimming left V 5 bases short and J 7 bases short, with 9 bases between. In DNA, the CDR3 is TGTGCCAGCAGTCACCGGAGGAATGAGCAGTTCTTC. Translated: CASSHRRNEQFF.

This clonotype was detected many times. The V and J genes are TRBV9 and TRBJ2-3; D remains unclear. The germline V gene has CDR1 SGDLS and CDR2 YYNGEE. This CDR3 comprises 12 residues. Trimming removed 3 bases from V and 4 bases from J, with 6 bases in between. The DNA for the CDR3 is TGTGCCAGCAGCGCTTTAGCAGATACGCAGTATTTT. As protein: CASSALADTQYF.

The sample holds a few counts of this clonotype. This rearrangement joins TRBV7-9 to TRBJ2-1; 9 positions match TRBD2. Trimming took 2 bases from V and 8 from J; bases not matched to a gene: 13. Germline values: CDR1 SEHNR, CDR2 FQNEAQ (reference sequence). This CDR3 is 17 amino acids long. CDR3 protein: CASSLPLWAGGPYEQFF. CDR3 DNA sequence: TGTGCCAGCAGCTTACCTCTCTGGGCGGGAGGGCCTTATGAGCAGTTCTTC.

This clonotype was picked up a small number of times. V gene TRBV2 combines with J gene TRBJ1-6, with 7 bases matching TRBD1. V dropped 5 bases and J dropped 8; count of bases not matched to a gene: 15. CDR3 length: 17 amino acids. Germline V gene lookup returns CDR1 SNHLY and CDR2 FYNNEI. The CDR3 is CASSYGQAVLGHSPLHF. Written as DNA, the CDR3 is TGTGCCAGCAGTTATGGACAGGCTGTGCTCGGGCATTCACCCCTCCACTTT.

This clonotype was counted at least ten times. The J gene is TRBJ2-3, the V gene TRBV7-6; D gene uncertain. Trimming cost V 2 bases and J 4 bases, with 7 bases left between them. This CDR3 region has 13 residues. CDR1 and CDR2 (germline): SGHVS, FNYEAQ. CDR3 protein: CASSLIAADTQYF. CDR3 nucleotides: TGTGCCAGCAGCTTAATTGCGGCAGATACGCAGTATTTT.

This clonotype was observed at least ten times. This sequence joins TRBV15 and TRBJ2-3; 8 bases line up with TRBD2. This CDR3 comprises 15 residues. In germline, CDR1 is LNHNV, CDR2 YYDKDF (reference sequence). V was clipped by 3 bases and J by 6 bases; unmatched bases: 8. The CDR3 DNA is TGTGCCACCAGCAGGAGCGCCGGGGGGGCGGATACGCAGTATTTT. Its translation is CATSRSAGGADTQYF.

This clonotype was seen only a few times. J is TRBJ2-1 and V is TRBV24-1; tentatively, D is TRBD1 (6 bases). This CDR3 has 15 residues. CDR1 is KGHDR and CDR2 is SFDVKD in the germline V gene. The V and J ends lost 5 bases and 3 bases respectively, with 13 bases between them. CDR3 coding DNA: TGTGCCACCAGTGGCCGCGGACAGAGCTACAATGAGCAGTTCTTC. Its translation is CATSGRGQSYNEQFF.

This clonotype was found many times. This chain links TRBV2 with TRBJ1-2; 8 positions match TRBD1. The J segment lost 5 bases and the V segment lost 6 bases, leaving 5 bases of the junction unmatched. Germline loops: CDR1 SNHLY, CDR2 FYNNEI. The CDR3 contains 13 residues. The CDR3 reads CASRGQGVYGYTF. The CDR3 DNA follows: TGTGCCAGCAGAGGACAGGGAGTATATGGCTACACCTTC.

The chain links TRBV20-1 to TRBJ2-3; 8 bases line up with TRBD2. CDR1 is DFQATT and CDR2 is SNEGSKA in the germline V gene (reference sequence). This CDR3 is 14 amino acids long. J was trimmed by 4 bases and V by 1 base; bases with no gene match: 4. As DNA, the CDR3 is TGCAGTGCTAGAGTCGGGGGGGCTGCAGATACGCAGTATTTT. Residues: CSARVGGAADTQYF.

CDR3 DNA: TGTGCCACCAGGGCGGACAGGGGCTACGAGCAGTACTTC. Its translation is CATRADRGYEQYF. The V gene is TRBV24-1, the J gene TRBJ2-7; TRBD1 agrees at 9 bases. The CDR3 spans 13 residues. V shed 7 bases and J 3 bases; nucleotides not matched to a gene: 3. Germline assignment: CDR1 KGHDR and CDR2 SFDVKD.

This clonotype was detected many times. The CDR3 DNA sequence: TGTGCCAGCAGCGGGGGGGGCGCCCAGCATGGCTACACCTTC. Translating it yields CASSGGGAQHGYTF. This rearrangement joins TRBV28 to TRBJ1-2, with D possibly TRBD1 on 6 matching bases. The CDR3 contains 14 residues. V gave up 6 bases and J gave up 6 bases, with 17 bases separating them. Germline V gene data show CDR1 as MDHEN and CDR2 as SYDVKM.

Many counts were recorded for this clonotype. The chain recombines TRBV12-3 or TRBV12-4 with TRBJ2-3, with 7 bases aligning to TRBD2. CDR3 size: 14 residues. V gave up 1 base and J gave up 6 bases; unmatched junction bases: 4. The CDR3 loop reads CASSLDGGGDTQYF. CDR3 bases: TGTGCCAGCAGTTTAGACGGGGGAGGGGATACGCAGTATTTT.

This clonotype was seen repeatedly, ten times or more. V gene TRBV12-3 or TRBV12-4 combines with J gene TRBJ1-6; D ambiguous. V lost 4 bases, J lost 15 bases, and 16 bases lay in between. CDR3 length equals 13 residues. DNA of the CDR3: TGTGCCAGCAGTTCCCGACCATCCGGACTCCTCCACTTT. This gives the protein CASSSRPSGLLHF.

This clonotype was picked up a small number of times. The chain uses TRBV28 and TRBJ2-4; 7 nucleotides line up with TRBD2. Germline CDR1 and CDR2: MDHEN and SYDVKM. There are 12 residues in the CDR3. Trimming removed 6 bases from V and 12 bases from J; junction bases left unmatched: 8. The CDR3 sequence: CASRTTGTTQYF. The CDR3 DNA reads as TGTGCCAGCAGAACCACCGGGACTACTCAGTACTTC.

This clonotype was counted a single time. CDR3 nucleotides: TGTGCCAGCAGCCTGGTTCCTGAGGAGACCCAGTACTTC. Translated: CASSLVPEETQYF. V usage is TRBV5-4 and J usage is TRBJ2-5; D is uncertain. Germline CDR1 reads SGHNT; CDR2 reads YYREEE (reference sequence). The CDR3 runs 13 residues. V shed 4 bases and J shed 5 bases, with 12 bases lying between them.

This clonotype was counted ten times or more. The V call is TRBV5-1, the J call TRBJ2-5; no clear D. Per germline, CDR1 SGHRS and CDR2 YFSETQ. This CDR3 has 11 residues. V was cut by 7 bases and J by 0 bases, with 4 bases left in between. CDR3 coding DNA: TGCGCCAGCCAGTACCAAGAGACCCAGTACTTC. It translates to CASQYQETQYF.

In this sample, this clonotype turned up many times. The rearrangement uses TRBV7-9 and TRBJ2-7, with 7 bases matching TRBD1. The CDR3 has 14 residues. Germline V lookup: CDR1 SEHNR, CDR2 FQNEAQ (reference sequence). Trimming removed 4 bases from V and 2 bases from J; junction bases left unmatched: 5. In DNA form, the CDR3 reads TGTGCCAGCAGCTACCGGGACAGTCCCTACGAGCAGTACTTC. It encodes CASSYRDSPYEQYF. The variable domain in full, completed from reference TRBV7-9 and TRBJ2-7, reads DTGVSQNPRHKITKRGQNVTFRCDPISEHNRLYWYRQTLGQGPEFLTYFQNEAQLEKSRLLSDRFSAERPKGSFSTLEIQRTEQGDSAMYLCASSYRDSPYEQYFGPGTRLTVT.

The chain joins TRBV6-4 to TRBJ2-1, with a possible D match to TRBD2 (6 bases). Trimming cost V 3 bases and J 7 bases, with 16 bases left between them. The CDR3 is made up of 15 amino acids. Germline V gene data show CDR1 as MRHNA and CDR2 as SNTAGT. The CDR3 region has the DNA TGTGCCAGCAGTGAGTCTAGCGCCATCCCAAATGAGCAGTTCTTC. Protein: CASSESSAIPNEQFF.

For the CDR3, the DNA is TGTGCCAGCAGCGTAGCGCCGGGGGCCTTCAAAAACATTCAGTACTTC. Translated: CASSVAPGAFKNIQYF. The J gene is TRBJ2-4, the V gene TRBV9, with D perhaps given as TRBD1 or TRBD2 (6 bases each). V was clipped by 0 bases and J by 3 bases, with 13 bases between them. Germline-derived CDR1 and CDR2 are SGDLS and YYNGEE. This CDR3 has 16 amino acids.

This clonotype was detected many times. As DNA, the CDR3 is TGTGCCAGCAGTCTCGGGATTCTCTACGAGCAGTACTTC. This sequence encodes CASSLGILYEQYF. The chain has TRBV12-3 or TRBV12-4 and TRBJ2-7, with D tentatively TRBD2 (5 bases). V lost 5 bases and J 3 bases, leaving 11 bases between the germline ends. CDR3 length equals 13 residues.